The next 4 T cell receptor beta chains were all read from a single sample in a study of vaccination effects on CD4 cells after COVID-19. Profiled with immunoSEQ multiplex PCR; TCRdb holds only in-frame clones, not every one. The profile shows 60,000 to 90,000 clones, over 70% of them singletons. Antigen-specific CD4+ T cells were expanded (with viral peptide pools) by the ViraFEST assay ahead of sequencing. CD4+ T cell isolation took place after approximately ten days of culture. The participants, recipients of two vaccine doses, got either BNT162b2 or mRNA-1273. Their target antigens are unknown. Specimen: CD4+ T cells from PBMCs cultured with HCoV-229E spike peptides, collected after COVID-19 vaccination. The receptors were gathered from a human donor who received a COVID-19 vaccine.

The chain couples TRBV10-3 to TRBJ1-1; 7 nucleotides line up with TRBD1. Germline V lookup: CDR1 ENHRY, CDR2 SYGVKD. The CDR3 spans 15 residues. The junction had 7 bases not matched to a gene; V was cut back by 5 bases and J by 1 base. The CDR3 here is CAISPPGQPNTEAFF. In DNA form, the CDR3 reads TGTGCCATCAGTCCCCCGGGACAGCCGAACACTGAAGCTTTCTTT.

The DNA for the CDR3 is TGTGCCAGCAGCCAAGAGGGGTTTGCATCCTACAATGAGCAGTTCTTC. Its protein is CASSQEGFASYNEQFF. The chain recombines TRBV3-1 (or the pseudogene TRBV3-2) with TRBJ2-1; D remains unclear. The CDR3 contains 16 residues. CDR1 is LGHDT and CDR2 is YNNKEL in the germline V gene (reference sequence). Trimming stripped 0 bases from V and 1 base from J, with 10 bases between.

This clone was observed a handful of times. One end of the junction does not line up with germline, which may come from a read error. This chain's CDR3 is CASSVAGSTGELFF. Written as DNA, the CDR3 is TGTGCCAGCAGCGTAGCGGGGAGTACCGGGGAGCTGTTTTTT. The rearrangement links TRBV7-9 to TRBJ2-2; 8 nucleotides line up with TRBD2. Germline V gene lookup returns CDR1 SEHNR and CDR2 FQNEAQ (reference sequence). The CDR3 runs to 14 residues.

CDR3 sequence (DNA): TGTGCCAGCAGCACCCGAGTAACGTCTGGAAACACCATATATTTT. This encodes CASSTRVTSGNTIYF. V and J are TRBV28 and TRBJ1-3; D call uncertain. CDR3 length: 15 residues. CDR1 is MDHEN, CDR2 SYDVKM, per germline. Trimming pared 6 bases from V and 1 base from J, leaving 13 bases between.